This TCR beta chain comes out of a study of cytomegalovirus exposure and HLA in healthy donors. Germline CDR1 WSHSY, CDR2 SAAADI. This CDR3 spans 13 amino acids. Trimming cost V 3 bases and J 6 bases, with 11 bases left between them. Using immunoSEQ multiplex PCR, the repertoire was profiled, and TCRdb retains in-frame clones only, with some absent. The sample carries fewer than 100,000 clones, around 94% recorded once. The clonotype comes from a woman aged 18-29 years in good health and CMV-seropositive. The specimen was PBMCs. The V call is TRBV10-2, the J call TRBJ1-1; a weak D match, TRBD1 (6 bases). Here the CDR3 reads CASSEFRGSEAFF. The CDR3 coding sequence is TGCGCCAGCAGTGAATTCAGGGGCTCTGAAGCTTTCTTT.